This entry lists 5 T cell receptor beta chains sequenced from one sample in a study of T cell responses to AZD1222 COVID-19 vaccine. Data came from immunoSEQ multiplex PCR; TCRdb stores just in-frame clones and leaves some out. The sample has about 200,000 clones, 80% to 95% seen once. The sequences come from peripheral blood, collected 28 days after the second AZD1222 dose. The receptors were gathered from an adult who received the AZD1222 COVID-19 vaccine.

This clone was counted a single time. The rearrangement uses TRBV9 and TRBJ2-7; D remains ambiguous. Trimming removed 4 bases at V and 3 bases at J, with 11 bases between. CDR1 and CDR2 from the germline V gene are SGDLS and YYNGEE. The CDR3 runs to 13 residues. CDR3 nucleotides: TGTGCCAGCAGCCTAAAGGGCAACTACGAGCAGTACTTC. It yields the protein CASSLKGNYEQYF.

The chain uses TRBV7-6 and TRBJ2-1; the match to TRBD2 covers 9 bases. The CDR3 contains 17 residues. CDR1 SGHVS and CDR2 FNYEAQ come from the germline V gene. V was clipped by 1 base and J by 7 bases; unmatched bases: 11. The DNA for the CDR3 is TGTGCCAGCAGCTTAGAGGGCTTTAGCGGGAGATGGAATGAGCAGTTCTTC. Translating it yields CASSLEGFSGRWNEQFF. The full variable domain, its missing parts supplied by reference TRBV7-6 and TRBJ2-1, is GAGVSQSPRYKVTKRGQDVALRCDPISGHVSLYWYRQALGQGPEFLTYFNYEAQQDKSGLPNDRFSAERPEGSISTLTIQRTEQRDSAMYRCASSLEGFSGRWNEQFFGPGTRLTVL.

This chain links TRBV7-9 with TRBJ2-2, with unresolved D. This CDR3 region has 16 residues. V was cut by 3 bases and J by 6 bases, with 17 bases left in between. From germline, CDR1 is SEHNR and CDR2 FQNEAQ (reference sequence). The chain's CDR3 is CASSFPKPLEAGELFF. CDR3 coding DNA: TGTGCCAGCAGCTTTCCGAAACCCCTAGAGGCCGGGGAGCTGTTTTTT.

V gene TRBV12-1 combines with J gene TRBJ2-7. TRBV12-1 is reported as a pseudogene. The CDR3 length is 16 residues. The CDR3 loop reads CASSFSLALGIYEQYF. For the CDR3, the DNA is TGTGCCAGCAGCTTTAGTCTTGCGCTGGGGATCTACGAGCAGTACTTC.

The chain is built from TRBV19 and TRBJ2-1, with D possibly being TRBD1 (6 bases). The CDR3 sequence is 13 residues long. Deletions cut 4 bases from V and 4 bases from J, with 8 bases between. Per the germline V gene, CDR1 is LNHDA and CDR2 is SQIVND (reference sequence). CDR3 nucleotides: TGTGCCAGTAGTAACGACAGGTACAATGAGCAGTTCTTC. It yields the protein CASSNDRYNEQFF.